One and the same sample provided the 4 T cell receptor beta chains below, sequenced in a study of cytomegalovirus exposure and HLA in healthy donors. TCRdb's copy holds only in-frame clones and misses some; the assay was immunoSEQ multiplex PCR. Of about 200,000 clones in the sample, less than 85% were seen once. The sequencing sample was made of PBMCs. These receptor sequences come from a woman younger than 30 in good health and CMV-seronegative.

The chain has TRBV7-6 and TRBJ2-1, with 8 bases lining up with TRBD2. V lost 4 bases, J lost 2 bases, and 16 bases stayed unmatched. The CDR3 extends over 19 amino acids. Germline V gene lookup returns CDR1 SGHVS and CDR2 FNYEAQ. The CDR3 nucleotides are TGTGCCAGCAGCTCCTTCTCAGTTGGCGGGGGGTCCCCCTACAATGAGCAGTTCTTC. It is translated as CASSSFSVGGGSPYNEQFF.

This clone turned up a few times. This sequence joins TRBV6-6 and TRBJ2-3, with D possibly TRBD2 on 6 matching bases. Trimming stripped 5 bases from V and 6 bases from J, with 15 bases between. In germline, CDR1 is MNHNY, CDR2 SVGAGI (reference sequence). CDR3 size: 14 residues. This CDR3 is CASSRDSSGDTQYF. The CDR3, as DNA: TGTGCCAGCAGTCGGGACTCCTCGGGTGATACGCAGTATTTT.

The chain couples TRBV18 to TRBJ1-1; weak D call: TRBD1 (5 bases). The CDR3 consists of 13 residues. Germline CDR1 and CDR2: KGHSH and LQKENI. The V end was cut by 5 bases, the J end by 0 bases, with 7 bases between. The CDR3 DNA reads as TGTGCCAGCTCAGGACATATGAACACTGAAGCTTTCTTT. Amino acids: CASSGHMNTEAFF.

The V gene is TRBV30, the J gene TRBJ1-4, with D possibly TRBD1 on 6 matching bases. Germline V gives CDR1 GTSNPN, CDR2 SVGIG (reference sequence). Between the trimmed V and J ends, which lost 1 base and 14 bases, there was a span of 14 bases. The CDR3 contains 12 residues. The CDR3 protein is CAWSGGRGRLFF. CDR3 coding DNA: TGTGCCTGGAGTGGGGGGCGAGGACGGCTGTTTTTT.